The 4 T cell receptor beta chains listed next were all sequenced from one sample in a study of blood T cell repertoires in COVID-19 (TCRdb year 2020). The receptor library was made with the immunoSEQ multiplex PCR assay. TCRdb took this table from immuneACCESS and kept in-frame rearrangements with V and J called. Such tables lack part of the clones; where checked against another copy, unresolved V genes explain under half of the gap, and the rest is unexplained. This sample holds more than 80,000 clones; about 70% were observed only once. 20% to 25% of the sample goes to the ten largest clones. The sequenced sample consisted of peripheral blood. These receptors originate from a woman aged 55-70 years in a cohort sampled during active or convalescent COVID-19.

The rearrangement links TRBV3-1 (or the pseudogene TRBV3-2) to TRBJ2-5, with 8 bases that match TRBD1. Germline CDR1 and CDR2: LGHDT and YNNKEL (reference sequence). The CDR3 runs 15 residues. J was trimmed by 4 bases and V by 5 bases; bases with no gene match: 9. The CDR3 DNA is TGTGCCAGCAGCAAAAGGACAGGGAGCGTAGAGACCCAGTACTTC. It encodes CASSKRTGSVETQYF.

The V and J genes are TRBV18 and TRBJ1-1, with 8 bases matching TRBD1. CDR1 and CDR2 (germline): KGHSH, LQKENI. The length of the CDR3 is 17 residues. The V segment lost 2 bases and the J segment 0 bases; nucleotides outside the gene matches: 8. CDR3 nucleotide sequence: TGTGCCAGCTCACCATCCAGGGGGCCGTTCATGAACACTGAAGCTTTCTTT. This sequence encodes CASSPSRGPFMNTEAFF.

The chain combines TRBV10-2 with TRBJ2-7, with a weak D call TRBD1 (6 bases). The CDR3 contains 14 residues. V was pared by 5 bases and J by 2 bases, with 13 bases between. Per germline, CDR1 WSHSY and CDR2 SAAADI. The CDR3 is CASSLNRAPYEQYF. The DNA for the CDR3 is TGCGCCAGCAGTCTTAACAGGGCCCCCTACGAGCAGTACTTC.

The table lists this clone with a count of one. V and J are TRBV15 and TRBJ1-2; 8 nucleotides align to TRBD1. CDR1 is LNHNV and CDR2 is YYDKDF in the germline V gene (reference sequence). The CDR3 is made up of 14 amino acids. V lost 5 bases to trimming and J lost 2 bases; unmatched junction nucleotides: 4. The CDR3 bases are TGTGCCACCAGCCTTCGGACAGGGAACTATGGCTACACCTTC. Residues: CATSLRTGNYGYTF.